This TCR beta chain was recovered during a study of T cell responses to AZD1222 COVID-19 vaccine. Broader study findings: Mapped onto spike, vaccine-associated CD4 TCRs spanned it and were dominant at 160-218 and 743-854.

Some clones are missing from TCRdb's copy, which holds only in-frame ones; the method was immunoSEQ multiplex PCR. The sample lists fewer than 100,000 clones, approximately 88% occurring once. As concerns this clone: Its antigen is unidentified. This same CDR3 is encoded by further DNA sequences in the sample.

Germline V gives CDR1 LGHNA, CDR2 YSLEER. This CDR3 spans 14 amino acids. V lost 0 bases to trimming and J lost 5 bases, with 10 bases between them. J is TRBJ1-1 and V is TRBV4-3; perhaps TRBD1 as D (6 bases). The TCR originated in an adult who received the AZD1222 COVID-19 vaccine. The specimen comprised peripheral blood, sampled 28 days after the second AZD1222 dose. The CDR3 DNA follows: TGCGCCAGCAGCCAAGAGGACAGAGGGACTGAAGCTTTCTTT. Its translation is CASSQEDRGTEAFF.